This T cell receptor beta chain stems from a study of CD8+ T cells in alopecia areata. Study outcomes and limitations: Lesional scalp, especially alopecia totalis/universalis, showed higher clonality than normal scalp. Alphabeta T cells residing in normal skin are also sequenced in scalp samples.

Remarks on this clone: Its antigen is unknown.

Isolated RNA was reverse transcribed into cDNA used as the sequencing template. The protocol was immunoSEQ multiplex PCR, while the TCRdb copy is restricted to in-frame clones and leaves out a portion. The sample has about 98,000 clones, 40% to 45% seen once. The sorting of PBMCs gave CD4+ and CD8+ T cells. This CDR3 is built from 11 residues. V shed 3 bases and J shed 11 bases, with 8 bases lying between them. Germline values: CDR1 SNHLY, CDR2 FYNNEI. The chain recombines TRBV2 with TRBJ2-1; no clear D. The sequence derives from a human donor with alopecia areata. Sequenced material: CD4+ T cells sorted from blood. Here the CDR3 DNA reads TGTGCCAGCAGTGACCCGAGGAAGCAGTTCTTC. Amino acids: CASSDPRKQFF.